These T cell receptor beta chains were read from a single sample in a study of early T cells in non-severe SARS-CoV-2 infection. TCRdb passed the 5' RACE reads through MiXCR, listing each CDR3 protein once. The sample has more than 80,000 distinct CDR3 sequences, roughly 9.6% seen once. Sequenced input: whole blood. Receptor source: an adult who was a healthcare worker with PCR-confirmed SARS-CoV-2 infection or an uninfected control (not recorded which). Both conserved end residues are part of each CDR3. The D gene is left open where the match is weak. Clone size is shown for a subset of rows, as once, few, many or a class of expanded clone.

TRBV28	TRBJ2-1	15	many	TRBD1	TGTGCCAGCAGTTCGCAGACAGGGCCGGCCAATGAGCAGTTCTTC	CASSSQTGPANEQFF
TRBV12-3/TRBV12-4	TRBJ2-7	13	many	-	TGTGCCAGCAGTTTAGTCTGGACGAGCGAGCAGTACTTC	CASSLVWTSEQYF
TRBV6-1	TRBJ1-4	15	few	TRBD1	TGTGCCAGCAGTGGACAGGGTCTCAGTAATGAAAAACTGTTTTTT	CASSGQGLSNEKLFF
TRBV20-1	TRBJ1-1	13	-	-	TGCAGTGCCCTAGAGGAGGTGAACACTGAAGCTTTCTTT	CSALEEVNTEAFF
TRBV11-2	TRBJ1-1	12	few	-	TGTGCCAGCAGCAAGGGACACACTGAAGCTTTCTTT	CASSKGHTEAFF
TRBV5-1	TRBJ1-4	15	-	-	TGCGCCAGCAGCTTGGTCTGGGGGGCTAATGAAAAACTGTTTTTT	CASSLVWGANEKLFF
TRBV3-1	TRBJ1-3	16	-	-	TGTGCCAGCAGCCGCTGGACGGGCCACTCTGGAAACACCATATATTTT	CASSRWTGHSGNTIYF
TRBV9	TRBJ2-7	13	-	-	TGTGCCAGCAGCACCTCAGGGGAGGCCGAGCAGTACTTC	CASSTSGEAEQYF
TRBV12-3/TRBV12-4	TRBJ2-1	16	many	TRBD2	TGTGCCAGCAGTCCTAGCGGGAGGACCTCCTACAATGAGCAGTTCTTC	CASSPSGRTSYNEQFF
TRBV5-4	TRBJ2-1	15	many	-	TGTGCCAGCAGCTTAGCGGGTAGCTCCTACAATGAGCAGTTCTTC	CASSLAGSSYNEQFF
TRBV27	TRBJ1-5	15	-	-	TGTGCCAGCACCTATTCGGGGGCTACGGGGCAGCCCCAGCATTTT	CASTYSGATGQPQHF
TRBV5-1	TRBJ2-3	15	-	-	TGCGCCAGCAGCTTGGTGGGAAGATCCACAGATACGCAGTATTTT	CASSLVGRSTDTQYF
TRBV20-1	TRBJ1-5	13	many	TRBD1	TGCAGTGCTTTAGGGACAGCCGATCAGCCCCAGCATTTT	CSALGTADQPQHF
TRBV7-3	TRBJ2-3	17	many	TRBD2	TGTGCCAGCAGCTTGTCGGGGGGGTACTCTAGCACAGATACGCAGTATTTT	CASSLSGGYSSTDTQYF
TRBV7-9	TRBJ2-1	15	-	TRBD2	TGTGCCAGCAGCTTAGTGCGGGGGGCCTACAATGAGCAGTTCTTC	CASSLVRGAYNEQFF
TRBV12-3/TRBV12-4	TRBJ1-1	17	-	-	TGTGCCAGCAGCTCCGGAGGGCCAGGCTTCATGAACACTGAAGCTTTCTTT	CASSSGGPGFMNTEAFF
TRBV24-1	TRBJ2-2	17	-	-	TGTGCCACCAGTGATCCTTCTAGAACTACGAACACCGGGGAGCTGTTTTTT	CATSDPSRTTNTGELFF
TRBV27	TRBJ1-2	15	-	-	TGTGCCAGCAGTTCCCGCAGGGAGACAGCCTATGGCTACACCTTC	CASSSRRETAYGYTF
TRBV7-2	TRBJ1-2	14	-	-	TGTGTCAGCAGCTTAGGACACTCTAACTATGGCTACACCTTC	CVSSLGHSNYGYTF
TRBV3-1	TRBJ1-6	15	-	TRBD1	TGTGCCAGCAGCCAAAGGACAGGGGGCAGTTCACCCCTCCACTTT	CASSQRTGGSSPLHF
TRBV3-1	TRBJ2-3	17	-	TRBD2	TGTGCCAGCAGCCAAGATGGAGCGGGGGGCTGTCGGGATACGCAGTATTTT	CASSQDGAGGCRDTQYF
TRBV6-6	TRBJ2-7	12	many	-	TGTGCCAGCGGAGGGGTTGAGTACGAGCAGTACTTC	CASGGVEYEQYF
TRBV3-1	TRBJ1-3	16	-	-	TGTGCCAGCAGCCCGGGGGGAACGAGCTCTGGAAACACCATATATTTT	CASSPGGTSSGNTIYF
TRBV3-1	TRBJ1-2	15	many	TRBD1	TGTGCCAGCAGCCTAGGACGGATTCGGGACAGGGCCGACACCTTC	CASSLGRIRDRADTF
TRBV20-1	TRBJ2-1	12	-	-	TGCAGTGAAGGAAGCTCCTACAATGAGCAGTTCTTC	CSEGSSYNEQFF
TRBV5-1	TRBJ2-1	16	few	-	TGCGCCAGCAGCTGGAAAGCGGAGGTCTCCTACAATGAGCAGTTCTTC	CASSWKAEVSYNEQFF
TRBV5-1	TRBJ2-1	13	-	TRBD1	TGCGCCAGCACGACAGGGGAGTACAATGAGCAGTTCTTC	CASTTGEYNEQFF
TRBV28	TRBJ2-5	16	few	TRBD2	TGTGCCAGCAGTCCCCCGGTAGCGGGAAAACAAGAGACCCAGTACTTC	CASSPPVAGKQETQYF
TRBV20-1	TRBJ1-3	15	many	TRBD1	TGCAGTGCTAGACCCCATGGACAGGGGGGAAACACCATATATTTT	CSARPHGQGGNTIYF
TRBV28	TRBJ1-5	13	-	-	TGTGCCAGCAGTTACGGCAGGGTGCAGCCCCAGCATTTT	CASSYGRVQPQHF
TRBV3-1	TRBJ2-7	14	few	-	TGTGCCAGCAGCCAGCGCGGCAGCTCCTACGAGCAGTACTTC	CASSQRGSSYEQYF
TRBV6-1	TRBJ2-2	14	few	-	TGTGCCAGCAGTGAAAAGGCGAGCACCGGGGAGCTGTTTTTT	CASSEKASTGELFF
TRBV5-4	TRBJ1-2	13	-	-	TGTGCCAGCAGCTTGGGTGCAGCTGAGGGCTACACCTTC	CASSLGAAEGYTF
TRBV5-1	TRBJ2-6	15	once	-	TGCGCCAGCAGCACCCGGGGAACTGGGGCCAACGTCCTGACTTTC	CASSTRGTGANVLTF
TRBV3-1	TRBJ2-3	16	many	-	TGTGCCAGCAGCCCGGGGGGCGGGGGCGGCACAGATACGCAGTATTTT	CASSPGGGGGTDTQYF
TRBV20-1	TRBJ2-1	16	few	-	TGCAGTGCTAGTGGCGCGGGGGCCGCGACCTACAATGAGCAGTTCTTC	CSASGAGAATYNEQFF
TRBV2	TRBJ2-1	11	many	-	TGTGCCAGCAGATACTACAATGAGCAGTTCTTC	CASRYYNEQFF
TRBV11-2	TRBJ1-2	12	few	-	TGTGCCAGCAGCTTAACAAACTATGGCTACACCTTC	CASSLTNYGYTF
TRBV20-1	TRBJ2-3	14	few	TRBD2	TGCAGTGCTAGAGTGACTAGCGGCACAGATACGCAGTATTTT	CSARVTSGTDTQYF
TRBV7-3	TRBJ1-1	13	-	-	TGTGCCAGCAGCCTTCATGTCAACACTGAAGCTTTCTTT	CASSLHVNTEAFF
TRBV2	TRBJ2-1	12	-	-	TGTGCCAGCAGGAGGGGCTATACTGAGCAGTTCTTC	CASRRGYTEQFF
TRBV11-2	TRBJ2-3	16	-	-	TGTGCCAGCAGCCAAATCCAGGGACTGATCACAGATACGCAGTATTTT	CASSQIQGLITDTQYF
TRBV6-6	TRBJ1-1	18	-	-	TGTGCCAGCAGTTACGGTAGGGGCGCTAGGCCTCGGAACACTGAAGCTTTCTTT	CASSYGRGARPRNTEAFF
TRBV29-1	TRBJ1-1	13	many	TRBD1	TGCAGCGCCCGGACAGGGTATTACACTGAAGCTTTCTTT	CSARTGYYTEAFF
TRBV7-2	TRBJ2-6	13	few	-	TGTGCCAGCAGCTTAATGGAAGCAAGCGTCCTGACTTTC	CASSLMEASVLTF
TRBV6-5	TRBJ2-1	19	many	TRBD2	TGTGCCAGGCCCTCCCCTATGCCCCGGGGTAGCGGGATTGACAATGAGCAGTTCTTC	CARPSPMPRGSGIDNEQFF
TRBV18	TRBJ1-5	16	many	-	TGTGCCAGCTCACGCGAGGGAGGGAATAGCAATCAGCCCCAGCATTTT	CASSREGGNSNQPQHF
TRBV7-9	TRBJ1-6	16	-	-	TGTGCCAGCAGCTCACGCAGGGGCGGTTATAATTCACCCCTCCACTTT	CASSSRRGGYNSPLHF
TRBV29-1	TRBJ2-1	16	few	TRBD1	TGCAGCGTGGCCGGGACAGATCTTCGTTCCTACAATGAGCAGTTCTTC	CSVAGTDLRSYNEQFF
TRBV4-1	TRBJ2-3	15	many	TRBD2	TGCGCCAGCAGAGTTAGCGGGGGGGCGGCAGATACGCAGTATTTT	CASRVSGGAADTQYF
TRBV29-1	TRBJ1-1	13	-	-	TGCAGCGTCGTGGGGACCTATAACACTGAAGCTTTCTTT	CSVVGTYNTEAFF
TRBV29-1	TRBJ2-7	12	-	-	TGCAGCGTACTGGACACATCCTACGAGCAGTACTTC	CSVLDTSYEQYF
TRBV2	TRBJ2-3	15	-	TRBD2	TGTGCCAGCAACCGAGCGGGAGTGCGCACAGATACGCAGTATTTT	CASNRAGVRTDTQYF
TRBV5-1	TRBJ1-1	14	many	TRBD1	TGCGCCAGCAGCTTACAGGGGCCGAACACTGAAGCTTTCTTT	CASSLQGPNTEAFF